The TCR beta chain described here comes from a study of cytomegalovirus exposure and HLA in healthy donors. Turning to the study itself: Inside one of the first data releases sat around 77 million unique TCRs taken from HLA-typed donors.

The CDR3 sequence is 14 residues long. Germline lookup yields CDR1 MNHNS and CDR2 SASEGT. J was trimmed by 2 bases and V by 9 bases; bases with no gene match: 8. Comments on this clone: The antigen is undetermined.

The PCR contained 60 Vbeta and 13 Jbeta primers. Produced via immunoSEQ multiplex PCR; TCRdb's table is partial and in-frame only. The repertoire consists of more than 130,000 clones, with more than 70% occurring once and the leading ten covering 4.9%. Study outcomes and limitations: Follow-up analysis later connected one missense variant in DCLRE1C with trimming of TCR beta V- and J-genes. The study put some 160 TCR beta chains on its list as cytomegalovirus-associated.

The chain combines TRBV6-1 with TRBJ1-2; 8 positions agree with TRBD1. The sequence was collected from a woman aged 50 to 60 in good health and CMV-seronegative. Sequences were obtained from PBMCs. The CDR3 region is CASITDRGNYGYTF. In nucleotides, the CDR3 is TGTGCCAGTATAACAGACAGGGGAAACTATGGCTACACCTTC.